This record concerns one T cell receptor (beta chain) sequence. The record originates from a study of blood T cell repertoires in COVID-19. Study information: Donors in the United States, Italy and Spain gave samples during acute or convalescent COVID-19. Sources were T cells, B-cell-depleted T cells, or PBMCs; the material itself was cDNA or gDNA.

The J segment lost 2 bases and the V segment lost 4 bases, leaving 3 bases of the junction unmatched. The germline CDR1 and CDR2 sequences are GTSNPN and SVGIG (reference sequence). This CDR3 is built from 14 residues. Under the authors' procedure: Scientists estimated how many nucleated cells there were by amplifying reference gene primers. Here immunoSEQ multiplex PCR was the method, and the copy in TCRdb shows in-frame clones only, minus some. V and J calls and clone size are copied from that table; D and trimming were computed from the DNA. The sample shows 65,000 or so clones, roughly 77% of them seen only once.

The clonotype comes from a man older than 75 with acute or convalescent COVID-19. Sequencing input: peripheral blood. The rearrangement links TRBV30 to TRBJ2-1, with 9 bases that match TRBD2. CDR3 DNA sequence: TGTGCCTGGAAGGGCGGGGGGGCCTACAATGAGCAGTTCTTC. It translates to CAWKGGGAYNEQFF.